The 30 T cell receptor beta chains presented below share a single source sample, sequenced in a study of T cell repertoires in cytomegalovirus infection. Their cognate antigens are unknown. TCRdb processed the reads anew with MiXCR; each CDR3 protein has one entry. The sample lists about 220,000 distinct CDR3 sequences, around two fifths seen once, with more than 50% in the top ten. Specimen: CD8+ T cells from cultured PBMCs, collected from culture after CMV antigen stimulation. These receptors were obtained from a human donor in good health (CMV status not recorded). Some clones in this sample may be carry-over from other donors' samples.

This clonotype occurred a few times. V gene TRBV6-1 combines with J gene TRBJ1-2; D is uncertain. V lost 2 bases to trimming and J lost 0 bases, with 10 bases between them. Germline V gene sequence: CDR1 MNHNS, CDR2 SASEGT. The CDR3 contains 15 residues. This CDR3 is CASSEWVSSNYGYTF. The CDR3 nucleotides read TGTGCCAGCAGTGAATGGGTGTCATCTAACTATGGCTACACCTTC.

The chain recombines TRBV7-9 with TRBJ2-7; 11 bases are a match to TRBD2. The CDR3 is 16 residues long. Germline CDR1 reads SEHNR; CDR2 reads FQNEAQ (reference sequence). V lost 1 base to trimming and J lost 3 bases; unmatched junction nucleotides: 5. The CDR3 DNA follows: TGTGCCAGCAGCTTAGGATACGGGACTAGCGGCTACGAGCAGTACTTC. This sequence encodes CASSLGYGTSGYEQYF.

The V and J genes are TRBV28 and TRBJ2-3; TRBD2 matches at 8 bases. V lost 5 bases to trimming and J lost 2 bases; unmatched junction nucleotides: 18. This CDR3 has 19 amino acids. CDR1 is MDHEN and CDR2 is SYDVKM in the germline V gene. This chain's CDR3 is CASSPLGVLAGRHTDTQYF. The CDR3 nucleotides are TGTGCCAGCAGTCCCCTAGGGGTTTTAGCGGGAAGGCACACAGATACGCAGTATTTT.

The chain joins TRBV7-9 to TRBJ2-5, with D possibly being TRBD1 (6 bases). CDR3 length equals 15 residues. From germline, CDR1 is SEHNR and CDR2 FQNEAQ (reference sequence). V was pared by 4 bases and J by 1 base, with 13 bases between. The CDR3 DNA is TGTGCCAGCAGCTCGGCACGACAGGCCCAAGAGACCCAGTACTTC. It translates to CASSSARQAQETQYF.

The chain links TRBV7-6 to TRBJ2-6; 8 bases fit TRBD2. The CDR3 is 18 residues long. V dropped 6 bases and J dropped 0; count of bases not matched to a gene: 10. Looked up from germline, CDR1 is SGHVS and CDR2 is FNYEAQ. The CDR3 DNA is TGTGCCAGCAGTCCTTCCAGCGGGGGCCACTCTGGGGCCAACGTCCTGACTTTC. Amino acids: CASSPSSGGHSGANVLTF.

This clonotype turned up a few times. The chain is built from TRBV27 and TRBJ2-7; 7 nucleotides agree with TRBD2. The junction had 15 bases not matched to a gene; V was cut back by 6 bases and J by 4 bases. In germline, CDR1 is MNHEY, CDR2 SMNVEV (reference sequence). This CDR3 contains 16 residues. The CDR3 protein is CASSKTPRTRGYEQYF. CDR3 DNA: TGTGCCAGCAGCAAGACTCCAAGGACTAGGGGATACGAGCAGTACTTC.

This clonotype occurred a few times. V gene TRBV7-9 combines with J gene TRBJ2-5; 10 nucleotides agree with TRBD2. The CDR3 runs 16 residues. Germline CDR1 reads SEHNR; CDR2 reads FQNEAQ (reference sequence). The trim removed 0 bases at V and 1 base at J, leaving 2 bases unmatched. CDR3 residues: CASSLAGTSAQETQYF. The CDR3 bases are TGTGCCAGCAGCTTAGCTGGGACTAGCGCCCAAGAGACCCAGTACTTC. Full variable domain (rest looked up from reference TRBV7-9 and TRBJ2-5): DTGVSQNPRHKITKRGQNVTFRCDPISEHNRLYWYRQTLGQGPEFLTYFQNEAQLEKSRLLSDRFSAERPKGSFSTLEIQRTEQGDSAMYLCASSLAGTSAQETQYFGPGTRLLVL.

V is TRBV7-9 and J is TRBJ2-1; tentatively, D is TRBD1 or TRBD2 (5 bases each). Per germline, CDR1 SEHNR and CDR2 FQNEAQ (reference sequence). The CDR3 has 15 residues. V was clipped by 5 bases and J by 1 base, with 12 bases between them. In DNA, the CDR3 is TGTGCCAGCAGCGGGACGCAGGGTTCCTACAATGAGCAGTTCTTC. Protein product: CASSGTQGSYNEQFF. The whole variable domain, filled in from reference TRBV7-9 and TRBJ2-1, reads DTGVSQNPRHKITKRGQNVTFRCDPISEHNRLYWYRQTLGQGPEFLTYFQNEAQLEKSRLLSDRFSAERPKGSFSTLEIQRTEQGDSAMYLCASSGTQGSYNEQFFGPGTRLTVL.

For the CDR3, the DNA is TGTGCCAGCAGCTCGGACACCCTCTATGGCTACACCTTC. It encodes CASSSDTLYGYTF. The chain uses TRBV12-3 or TRBV12-4 and TRBJ1-2; D is perhaps TRBD1 (5 bases). The CDR3 consists of 13 residues. V was pared by 6 bases and J by 4 bases, with 12 bases between.

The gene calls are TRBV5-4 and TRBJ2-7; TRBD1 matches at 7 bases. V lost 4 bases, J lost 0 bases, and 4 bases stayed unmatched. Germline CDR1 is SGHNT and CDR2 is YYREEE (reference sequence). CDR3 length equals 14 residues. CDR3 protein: CASSPGQDSYEQYF. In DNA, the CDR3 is TGTGCCAGCAGCCCCGGACAGGACTCCTACGAGCAGTACTTC.

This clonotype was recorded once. In DNA, the CDR3 is TGCAGCGTTGCCACAGCGCTGTCTAACACTGAAGCTTTCTTT. It encodes CSVATALSNTEAFF. The V gene is TRBV29-1, the J gene TRBJ1-1; D call uncertain. The germline V and J ends were trimmed by 4 bases and 2 bases, with 14 bases remaining between them. Germline lookup yields CDR1 SQVTM and CDR2 ANQGSEA. This CDR3 contains 14 residues. Drawing the rest from reference TRBV29-1 and TRBJ1-1, the complete variable domain is SAVISQKPSRDICQRGTSLTIQCQVDSQVTMMFWYRQQPGQSLTLIATANQGSEATYESGFVIDKFPISRPNLTFSTLTVSNMSPEDSSIYLCSVATALSNTEAFFGQGTRLTVV.

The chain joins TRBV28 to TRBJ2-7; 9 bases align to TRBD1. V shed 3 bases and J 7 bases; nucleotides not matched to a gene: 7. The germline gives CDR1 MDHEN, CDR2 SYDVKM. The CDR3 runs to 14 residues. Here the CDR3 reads CASSFEQGAREQYF. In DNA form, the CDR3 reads TGTGCCAGCAGTTTTGAACAGGGGGCGCGGGAGCAGTACTTC. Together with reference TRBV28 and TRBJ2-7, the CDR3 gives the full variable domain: DVKVTQSSRYLVKRTGEKVFLECVQDMDHENMFWYRQDPGLGLRLIYFSYDVKMKEKGDIPEGYSVSREKKERFSLILESASTNQTSMYLCASSFEQGAREQYFGPGTRLTVT.

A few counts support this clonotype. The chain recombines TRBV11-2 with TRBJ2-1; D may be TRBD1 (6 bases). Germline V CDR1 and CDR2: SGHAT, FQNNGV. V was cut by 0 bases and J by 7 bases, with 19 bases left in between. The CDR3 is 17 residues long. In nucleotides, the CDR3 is TGTGCCAGCAGCTTAGACCACCAGGGACACCATATGAATGAGCAGTTCTTC. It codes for CASSLDHQGHHMNEQFF.

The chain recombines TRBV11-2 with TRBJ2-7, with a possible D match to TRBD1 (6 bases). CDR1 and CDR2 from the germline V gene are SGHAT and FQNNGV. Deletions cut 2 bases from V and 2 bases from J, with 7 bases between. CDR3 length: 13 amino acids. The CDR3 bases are TGTGCCAGCAGCTTACGGACAGCCTACGAGCAGTACTTC. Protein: CASSLRTAYEQYF.

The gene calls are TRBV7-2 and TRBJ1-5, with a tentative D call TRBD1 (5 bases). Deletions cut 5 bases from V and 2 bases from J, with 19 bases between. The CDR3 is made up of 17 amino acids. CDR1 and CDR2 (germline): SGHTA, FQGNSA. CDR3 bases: TGTGCCAGCAGCCCAGGGCCCGGCCACTTGGGCAATCAGCCCCAGCATTTT. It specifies CASSPGPGHLGNQPQHF.

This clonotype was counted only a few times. The CDR3 is CASSLGTGTYEQYF. CDR3 DNA sequence: TGTGCCAGCAGTCTCGGGACAGGGACCTACGAGCAGTACTTC. The chain joins TRBV6-1 to TRBJ2-7; 9 bases are a match to TRBD1. Looked up from germline, CDR1 is MNHNS and CDR2 is SASEGT. The CDR3 runs to 14 residues. V trimming: 5 bases; J trimming: 2 bases; junction bases outside the gene matches: 4.

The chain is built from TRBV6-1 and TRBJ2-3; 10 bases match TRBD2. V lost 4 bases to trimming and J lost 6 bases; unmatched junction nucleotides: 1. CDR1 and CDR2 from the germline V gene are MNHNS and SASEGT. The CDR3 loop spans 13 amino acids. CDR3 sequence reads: CASSVGLADTQYF. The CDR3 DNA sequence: TGTGCCAGCAGTGTGGGACTAGCGGATACGCAGTATTTT.

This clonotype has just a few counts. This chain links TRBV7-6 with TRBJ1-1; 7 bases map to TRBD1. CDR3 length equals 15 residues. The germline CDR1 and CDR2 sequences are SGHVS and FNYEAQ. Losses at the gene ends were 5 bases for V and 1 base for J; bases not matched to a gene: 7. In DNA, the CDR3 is TGTGCCAGCAGCAACCCACAGGGGAGGAACACTGAAGCTTTCTTT. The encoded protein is CASSNPQGRNTEAFF. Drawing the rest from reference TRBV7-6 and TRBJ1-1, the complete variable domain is GAGVSQSPRYKVTKRGQDVALRCDPISGHVSLYWYRQALGQGPEFLTYFNYEAQQDKSGLPNDRFSAERPEGSISTLTIQRTEQRDSAMYRCASSNPQGRNTEAFFGQGTRLTVV.

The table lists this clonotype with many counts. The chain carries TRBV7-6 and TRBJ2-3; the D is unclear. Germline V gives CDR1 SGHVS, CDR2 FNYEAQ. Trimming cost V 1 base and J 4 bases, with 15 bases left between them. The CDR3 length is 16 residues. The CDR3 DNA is TGTGCCAGCAGCTTAGTTACCTACTCCTCACCAGATACGCAGTATTTT. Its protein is CASSLVTYSSPDTQYF. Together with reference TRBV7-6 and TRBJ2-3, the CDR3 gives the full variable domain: GAGVSQSPRYKVTKRGQDVALRCDPISGHVSLYWYRQALGQGPEFLTYFNYEAQQDKSGLPNDRFSAERPEGSISTLTIQRTEQRDSAMYRCASSLVTYSSPDTQYFGPGTRLTVL.

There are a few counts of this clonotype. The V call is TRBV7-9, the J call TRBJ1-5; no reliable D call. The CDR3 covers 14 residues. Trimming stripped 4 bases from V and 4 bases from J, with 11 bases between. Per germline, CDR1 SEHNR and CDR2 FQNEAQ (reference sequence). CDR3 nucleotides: TGTGCCAGCAGCTCAGACACACCTAATCAGCCCCAGCATTTT. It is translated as CASSSDTPNQPQHF.

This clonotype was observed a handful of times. CDR3: CASKLNEQFF. The CDR3 DNA is TGTGCCAGCAAATTAAATGAGCAGTTCTTC. The gene calls are TRBV25-1 and TRBJ2-1, with unresolved D. The V end lost 7 bases, the J end lost 7 bases, and 5 bases lay between the germline ends. The CDR3 length is 10 residues. Germline assignment: CDR1 MGHDK and CDR2 SYGVNS.

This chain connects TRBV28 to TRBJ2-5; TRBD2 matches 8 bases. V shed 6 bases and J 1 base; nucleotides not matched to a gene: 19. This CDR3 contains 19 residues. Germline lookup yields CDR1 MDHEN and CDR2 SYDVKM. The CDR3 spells CASSFLPHGTSGSQETQYF. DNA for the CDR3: TGTGCCAGCAGCTTTCTTCCTCATGGCACTAGCGGCAGCCAAGAGACCCAGTACTTC.

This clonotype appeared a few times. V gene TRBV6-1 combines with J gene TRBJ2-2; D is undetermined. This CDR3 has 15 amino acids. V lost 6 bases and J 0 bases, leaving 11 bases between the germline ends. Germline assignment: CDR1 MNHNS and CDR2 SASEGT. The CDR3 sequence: CASSLERPNTGELFF. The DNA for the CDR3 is TGTGCCAGCAGCCTGGAGAGGCCGAACACCGGGGAGCTGTTTTTT.

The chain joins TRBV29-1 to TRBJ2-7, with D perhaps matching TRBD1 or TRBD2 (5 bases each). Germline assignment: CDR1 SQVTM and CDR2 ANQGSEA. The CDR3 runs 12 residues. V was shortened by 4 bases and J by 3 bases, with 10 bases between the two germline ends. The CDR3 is CSVAGPFYEQYF. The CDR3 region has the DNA TGCAGCGTTGCGGGACCTTTCTACGAGCAGTACTTC.

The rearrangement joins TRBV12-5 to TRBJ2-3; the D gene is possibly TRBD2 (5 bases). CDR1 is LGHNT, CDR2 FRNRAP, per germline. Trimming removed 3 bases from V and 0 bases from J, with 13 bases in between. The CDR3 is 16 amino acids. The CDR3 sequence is CASGFGADLSTDTQYF. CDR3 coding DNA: TGTGCTAGTGGTTTTGGAGCGGACCTTAGCACAGATACGCAGTATTTT.

This chain's CDR3 is CASSPWEADTQYF. Written as DNA, the CDR3 is TGTGCCAGCAGCCCATGGGAGGCAGATACGCAGTATTTT. The chain employs TRBV12-3 or TRBV12-4 and TRBJ2-3, with D possibly TRBD2 on 6 matching bases. V lost 6 bases and J lost 4, with 11 bases in between. The CDR3 length is 13 residues.

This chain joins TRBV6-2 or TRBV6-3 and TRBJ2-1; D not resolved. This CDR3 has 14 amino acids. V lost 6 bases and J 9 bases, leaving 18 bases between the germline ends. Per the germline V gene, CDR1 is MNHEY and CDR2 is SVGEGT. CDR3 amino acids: CASSPHGGMREQFF. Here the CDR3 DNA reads TGTGCCAGCAGCCCCCACGGTGGTATGCGTGAGCAGTTCTTC.

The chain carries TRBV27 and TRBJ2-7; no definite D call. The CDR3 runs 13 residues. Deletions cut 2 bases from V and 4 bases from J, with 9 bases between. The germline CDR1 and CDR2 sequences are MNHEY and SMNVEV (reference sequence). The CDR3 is CASSLAPLYEQYF. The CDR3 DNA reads TGTGCCAGCAGTTTAGCACCGCTGTACGAGCAGTACTTC.

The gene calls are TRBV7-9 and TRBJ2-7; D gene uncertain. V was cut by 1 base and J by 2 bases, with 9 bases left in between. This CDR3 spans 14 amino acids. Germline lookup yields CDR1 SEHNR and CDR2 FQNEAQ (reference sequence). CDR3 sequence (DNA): TGTGCCAGCAGCTTAGGAAACCTCGCCTACGAGCAGTACTTC. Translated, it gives CASSLGNLAYEQYF. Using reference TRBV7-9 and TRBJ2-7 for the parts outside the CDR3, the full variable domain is DTGVSQNPRHKITKRGQNVTFRCDPISEHNRLYWYRQTLGQGPEFLTYFQNEAQLEKSRLLSDRFSAERPKGSFSTLEIQRTEQGDSAMYLCASSLGNLAYEQYFGPGTRLTVT.

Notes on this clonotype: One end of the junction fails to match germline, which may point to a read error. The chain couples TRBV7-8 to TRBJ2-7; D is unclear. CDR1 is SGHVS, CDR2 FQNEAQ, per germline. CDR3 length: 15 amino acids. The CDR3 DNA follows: TGTGCCAGAAGCTTAGAAGTCCCCACGACCTACGAGCAGTACTTC. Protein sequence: CARSLEVPTTYEQYF.